This T cell receptor (beta chain) was recorded in a study of T cell responses to AZD1222 COVID-19 vaccine. Measured with immunoSEQ multiplex PCR; TCRdb has only the in-frame clones, and not every one. Altogether 150,000 to 200,000 clones are present, approximately 90% being singletons, with the ten largest covering around 4.5%. General study results and limits: Elevations in Spike-specific TCR breadth and depth followed administration of two AZD1222 doses. Only a handful of AZD1222 recipients were seropositive at baseline.

With regard to this clone: As yet, its antigen is unknown.

This clonotype originated in an adult who received the MenACWY meningococcal vaccine as a control. The source material was peripheral blood, sampled 28 days after the second dose of the MenACWY control vaccine.

The CDR3 is CASSLGDRVNEQYF. CDR3 DNA: TGTGCCAGCAGCTTGGGGGACAGGGTCAACGAGCAGTACTTC. This rearrangement joins TRBV5-8 to TRBJ2-7; 9 bases align to TRBD1. V lost 0 bases and J lost 5; bases outside the gene matches: 3. Germline values: CDR1 SGHTS, CDR2 YDEGEE. This CDR3 is 14 amino acids long.